This note documents a single TCR beta chain sequence. Recruits, aged roughly 18 to 95 years, lived in 20 to 30 US areas. In assigning cohorts, the study relied on participant-reported clinical history. Profiled with immunoSEQ multiplex PCR; TCRdb holds only in-frame clones, not every one. In the table there are some 300,000 clones, around nine tenths of which are singletons. This sample stems from a study of blood T cell repertoires in COVID-19. Turning to the study itself: Samples of COVID-19 (acute and convalescent) were obtained from the United States, Italy and Spain.

This CDR3 has 13 residues. The germline CDR1 and CDR2 sequences are DFQATT and SNEGSKA (reference sequence). V lost 3 bases and J lost 0, with 9 bases in between. Sequenced input: PBMCs or T cells enriched from blood (not recorded which). The chain combines TRBV20-1 with TRBJ2-7; D is unclear. The clonotype was recovered from a woman aged 45-65 years who had been exposed to COVID-19. The CDR3 DNA reads as TGCAGTGCTAGTTTTCTCAGCTCCTACGAGCAGTACTTC. It specifies CSASFLSSYEQYF.